This T cell receptor (beta chain) emerged from a study of blood T cell repertoires in COVID-19. Study summary: Some COVID-19 samples were acute and others convalescent; all came from the United States, Italy and Spain. PBMCs, B-cell-depleted T cells, or T cells provided the cDNA or gDNA that made up the material.

In the original processing: Using reference gene primer amplification, nucleated cell counts were estimated. Clones were sequenced by immunoSEQ multiplex PCR, and TCRdb holds only the in-frame ones, with some missing. V and J calls and clone size are those listed in that table; D and trimming were worked out from the DNA. The sample holds more than 85,000 clones; about 89% are singletons and the top ten take 0.85% to 1%. Germline V lookup: CDR1 ENHRY, CDR2 SYGVKD. V was cut by 4 bases and J by 7 bases, with 13 bases left in between. The CDR3 length is 13 residues. This receptor was taken from a man in his sixties with acute or convalescent COVID-19. This chain connects TRBV10-3 to TRBJ1-1; D is ambiguous. The sequenced sample was peripheral blood. CDR3 DNA: TGTGCCATCAGTGGAGTCAGGCAGAGTGAAGCTTTCTTT. Amino acids: CAISGVRQSEAFF.